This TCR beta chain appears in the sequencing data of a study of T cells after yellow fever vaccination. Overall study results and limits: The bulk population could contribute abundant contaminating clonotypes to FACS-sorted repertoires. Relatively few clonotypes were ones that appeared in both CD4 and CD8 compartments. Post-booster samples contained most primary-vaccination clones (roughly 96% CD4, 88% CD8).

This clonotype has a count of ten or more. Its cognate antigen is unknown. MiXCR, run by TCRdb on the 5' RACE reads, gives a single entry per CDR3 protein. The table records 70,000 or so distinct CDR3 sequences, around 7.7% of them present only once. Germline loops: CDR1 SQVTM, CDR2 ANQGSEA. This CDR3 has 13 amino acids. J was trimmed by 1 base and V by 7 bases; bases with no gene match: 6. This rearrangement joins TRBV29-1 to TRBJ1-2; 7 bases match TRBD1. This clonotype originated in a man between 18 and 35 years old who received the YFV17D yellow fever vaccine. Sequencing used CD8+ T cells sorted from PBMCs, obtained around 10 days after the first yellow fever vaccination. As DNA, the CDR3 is TGCAGCGCTCAGGGGGGACTTAACTATGGCTACACCTTC. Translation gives CSAQGGLNYGYTF. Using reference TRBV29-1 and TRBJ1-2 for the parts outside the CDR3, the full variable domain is SAVISQKPSRDICQRGTSLTIQCQVDSQVTMMFWYRQQPGQSLTLIATANQGSEATYESGFVIDKFPISRPNLTFSTLTVSNMSPEDSSIYLCSAQGGLNYGYTFGSGTRLTVV.